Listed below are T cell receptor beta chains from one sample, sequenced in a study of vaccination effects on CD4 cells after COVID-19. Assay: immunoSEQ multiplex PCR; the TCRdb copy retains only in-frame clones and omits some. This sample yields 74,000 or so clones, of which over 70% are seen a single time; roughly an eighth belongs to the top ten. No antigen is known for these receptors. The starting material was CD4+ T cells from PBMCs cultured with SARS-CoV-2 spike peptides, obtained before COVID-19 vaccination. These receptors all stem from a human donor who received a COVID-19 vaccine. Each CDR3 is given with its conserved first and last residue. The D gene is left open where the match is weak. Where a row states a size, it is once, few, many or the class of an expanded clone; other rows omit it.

cdr3_aa: CASSTQGGTEAFF
cdr3_nt: TGTGCCAGCAGCACACAGGGTGGTACTGAAGCTTTCTTT
d_call: .
clone_size: .
j_call: TRBJ1-1
v_call: TRBV7-9

cdr3_aa: CASSLGQMGDTQYF
cdr3_nt: TGTGCCAGCAGCTTAGGACAGATGGGAGATACGCAGTATTTT
d_call: .
clone_size: .
j_call: TRBJ2-3
v_call: TRBV7-2

cdr3_aa: CAIKRGSGANVLTF
cdr3_nt: TGTGCCATCAAAAGGGGCTCTGGGGCCAACGTCCTGACTTTC
d_call: .
clone_size: .
j_call: TRBJ2-6
v_call: TRBV18

cdr3_aa: CATSRDRQGNNSPLHF
cdr3_nt: TGTGCCACCAGCAGAGATCGGCAGGGGAATAATTCACCCCTCCACTTT
d_call: .
clone_size: .
j_call: TRBJ1-6
v_call: TRBV15

cdr3_aa: CASTPWVQETQYF
cdr3_nt: TGTGCCAGCACCCCGTGGGTCCAAGAGACCCAGTACTTC
d_call: .
clone_size: .
j_call: TRBJ2-5
v_call: TRBV2

cdr3_aa: CASSQGDGNTIYF
cdr3_nt: TGCGCCAGCAGCCAAGGGGATGGAAACACCATATATTTT
d_call: .
clone_size: .
j_call: TRBJ1-3
v_call: TRBV4-3

cdr3_aa: CASQTGGSNQPQHF
cdr3_nt: TGTGCCAGCCAAACCGGGGGTAGCAATCAGCCCCAGCATTTT
d_call: .
clone_size: once
j_call: TRBJ1-5
v_call: TRBV28

cdr3_aa: CASSPRDPNEKLFF
cdr3_nt: TGTGCCAGCAGCCCCCGGGATCCTAATGAAAAACTGTTTTTT
d_call: .
clone_size: .
j_call: TRBJ1-4
v_call: TRBV6-5

cdr3_aa: CASSPAGEGYTF
cdr3_nt: TGTGCCAGCTCACCAGCAGGGGAGGGCTACACCTTC
d_call: .
clone_size: .
j_call: TRBJ1-2
v_call: TRBV18

cdr3_aa: CASQLGDQPQHF
cdr3_nt: TGTGCCAGCCAACTGGGTGATCAGCCCCAGCATTTT
d_call: .
clone_size: .
j_call: TRBJ1-5
v_call: TRBV6-6

cdr3_aa: CASTRGETQYF
cdr3_nt: TGCGCCAGCACCAGGGGGGAGACCCAGTACTTC
d_call: TRBD1
clone_size: .
j_call: TRBJ2-5
v_call: TRBV10-2

cdr3_aa: CASSFDGLAEAFF
cdr3_nt: TGCGCCAGCAGCTTCGACGGGCTCGCTGAAGCTTTCTTT
d_call: .
clone_size: .
j_call: TRBJ1-1
v_call: TRBV5-1

cdr3_aa: CATSEYRGGGTDTQYF
cdr3_nt: TGTGCCACCAGTGAGTACAGGGGTGGCGGCACAGATACGCAGTATTTT
d_call: TRBD1
clone_size: .
j_call: TRBJ2-3
v_call: TRBV24-1

cdr3_aa: CATSDPGLGGGYTF
cdr3_nt: TGTGCCACCAGTGACCCCGGACTGGGGGGTGGCTACACCTTC
d_call: .
clone_size: .
j_call: TRBJ1-2
v_call: TRBV24-1

cdr3_aa: CASSLEGGQPQHF
cdr3_nt: TGCGCCAGCAGCTTGGAGGGGGGCCAGCCCCAGCATTTT
d_call: .
clone_size: .
j_call: TRBJ1-5
v_call: TRBV5-1

cdr3_aa: CASSQSLPQGSNQPQHF
cdr3_nt: TGCGCCAGCAGTCAATCGCTTCCTCAGGGAAGCAATCAGCCCCAGCATTTT
d_call: .
clone_size: .
j_call: TRBJ1-5
v_call: TRBV23-1

cdr3_aa: CASSPRVDAGELFF
cdr3_nt: TGTGCCAGCAGCCCCAGGGTGGATGCCGGGGAGCTGTTTTTT
d_call: .
clone_size: few
j_call: TRBJ2-2
v_call: TRBV7-3

cdr3_aa: CASSRNDRRYTF
cdr3_nt: TGTGCCAGCAGTAGAAATGACAGGCGCTACACCTTC
d_call: .
clone_size: .
j_call: TRBJ1-2
v_call: TRBV12-3/TRBV12-4

cdr3_aa: CASSLRHLPSSYNEQFF
cdr3_nt: TGTGCCAGCAGCTTGCGGCACCTTCCGAGCTCCTACAATGAGCAGTTCTTC
d_call: .
clone_size: .
j_call: TRBJ2-1
v_call: TRBV5-8

cdr3_aa: CASSWDRGPQRTQYF
cdr3_nt: TGTGCCAGCAGTTGGGACAGGGGGCCCCAGCGGACGCAGTATTTT
d_call: TRBD1
clone_size: .
j_call: TRBJ2-3
v_call: TRBV7-2

cdr3_aa: CASSSRIRRDTEAFF
cdr3_nt: TGCGCCAGCAGCAGTAGAATACGCCGGGACACTGAAGCTTTCTTT
d_call: .
clone_size: .
j_call: TRBJ1-1
v_call: TRBV5-1

cdr3_aa: CASSLTRDLGGGAFF
cdr3_nt: TGTGCCAGCAGCTTAACTAGAGACCTGGGAGGGGGAGCTTTCTTT
d_call: .
clone_size: .
j_call: TRBJ1-1
v_call: TRBV7-9

cdr3_aa: CASGSSPGAYINTEAFF
cdr3_nt: TGTGCTAGTGGTTCCTCGCCCGGGGCCTACATTAACACTGAAGCTTTCTTT
d_call: .
clone_size: .
j_call: TRBJ1-1
v_call: TRBV12-5

cdr3_aa: CASSFGGATNIQYF
cdr3_nt: TGCGCCAGCAGCTTTGGGGGGGCGACAAACATTCAGTACTTC
d_call: .
clone_size: .
j_call: TRBJ2-4
v_call: TRBV5-1

cdr3_aa: CSASPRQGAGETQYF
cdr3_nt: TGCAGTGCTAGTCCGAGACAGGGGGCAGGGGAGACCCAGTACTTC
d_call: TRBD1
clone_size: .
j_call: TRBJ2-5
v_call: TRBV20-1

cdr3_aa: CASSLGGDKNIQYF
cdr3_nt: TGCGCCAGCAGCTTGGGAGGGGACAAAAACATTCAGTACTTC
d_call: .
clone_size: .
j_call: TRBJ2-4
v_call: TRBV5-1

cdr3_aa: CASSLDSAGGQQFF
cdr3_nt: TGCGCCAGCAGCTTGGACTCAGCGGGGGGGCAACAGTTCTTC
d_call: TRBD2
clone_size: once
j_call: TRBJ2-1
v_call: TRBV5-1

cdr3_aa: CASSVDRGDTIYF
cdr3_nt: TGTGCCAGCAGCGTAGACAGGGGAGACACCATATATTTT
d_call: TRBD1
clone_size: .
j_call: TRBJ1-3
v_call: TRBV9

cdr3_aa: CASSYDRNTEAFF
cdr3_nt: TGCGCCAGCAGCTATGACAGGAACACTGAAGCTTTCTTT
d_call: .
clone_size: .
j_call: TRBJ1-1
v_call: TRBV5-1

cdr3_aa: CASTTEGTNEKLFF
cdr3_nt: TGTGCCAGCACCACAGAGGGTACTAATGAAAAACTGTTTTTT
d_call: .
clone_size: .
j_call: TRBJ1-4
v_call: TRBV6-5

cdr3_aa: CASSDRDSYGYTF
cdr3_nt: TGTGCCAGCAGTGACAGGGACAGCTATGGCTACACCTTC
d_call: TRBD1
clone_size: .
j_call: TRBJ1-2
v_call: TRBV6-4

cdr3_aa: CASSHGQGREQFF
cdr3_nt: TGTGCCAGCAGCCATGGACAGGGACGGGAGCAGTTCTTC
d_call: TRBD1
clone_size: .
j_call: TRBJ2-1
v_call: TRBV3-1/TRBV3-2

cdr3_aa: CASSRQGIVTEAFF
cdr3_nt: TGTGCCAGCAGTAGACAGGGGATAGTCACTGAAGCTTTCTTT
d_call: TRBD1
clone_size: .
j_call: TRBJ1-1
v_call: TRBV6-5

cdr3_aa: CASSQDSVNEKLFF
cdr3_nt: TGTGCCAGCTCACAGGACAGTGTTAATGAAAAACTGTTTTTT
d_call: .
clone_size: .
j_call: TRBJ1-4
v_call: TRBV18

cdr3_aa: CSVAVLAYGYTF
cdr3_nt: TGCAGCGTAGCCGTTTTGGCCTATGGCTACACCTTC
d_call: .
clone_size: .
j_call: TRBJ1-2
v_call: TRBV29-1

cdr3_aa: CASSYFLGPNSPLHF
cdr3_nt: TGTGCCAGCAGTTACTTCTTGGGACCCAATTCACCCCTCCACTTT
d_call: .
clone_size: .
j_call: TRBJ1-6
v_call: TRBV6-5

cdr3_aa: CASGSGYYTGELFF
cdr3_nt: TGTGCTAGTGGGAGCGGGTACTACACCGGGGAGCTGTTTTTT
d_call: .
clone_size: .
j_call: TRBJ2-2
v_call: TRBV12-5

cdr3_aa: CASSSPGEAGELFF
cdr3_nt: TGCGCCAGCAGCTCCCCAGGGGAGGCCGGGGAGCTGTTTTTT
d_call: .
clone_size: .
j_call: TRBJ2-2
v_call: TRBV5-1

cdr3_aa: CATSDGPSSTDTQYF
cdr3_nt: TGTGCCACCAGTGACGGGCCTTCTAGCACAGATACGCAGTATTTT
d_call: .
clone_size: .
j_call: TRBJ2-3
v_call: TRBV24-1

cdr3_aa: CASSYRQGGPGELFF
cdr3_nt: TGTGCCAGCAGCTATCGACAGGGGGGACCCGGGGAGCTGTTTTTT
d_call: TRBD1
clone_size: few
j_call: TRBJ2-2
v_call: TRBV9

cdr3_aa: CASSLVVSPSETQYF
cdr3_nt: TGTGCCAGCAGCTTGGTCGTCTCCCCGTCGGAGACCCAGTACTTC
d_call: .
clone_size: .
j_call: TRBJ2-5
v_call: TRBV5-5

cdr3_aa: CASSSGTGEGAFF
cdr3_nt: TGTGCCAGCAGCTCCGGGACAGGCGAAGGGGCTTTCTTT
d_call: TRBD1
clone_size: .
j_call: TRBJ1-1
v_call: TRBV7-9